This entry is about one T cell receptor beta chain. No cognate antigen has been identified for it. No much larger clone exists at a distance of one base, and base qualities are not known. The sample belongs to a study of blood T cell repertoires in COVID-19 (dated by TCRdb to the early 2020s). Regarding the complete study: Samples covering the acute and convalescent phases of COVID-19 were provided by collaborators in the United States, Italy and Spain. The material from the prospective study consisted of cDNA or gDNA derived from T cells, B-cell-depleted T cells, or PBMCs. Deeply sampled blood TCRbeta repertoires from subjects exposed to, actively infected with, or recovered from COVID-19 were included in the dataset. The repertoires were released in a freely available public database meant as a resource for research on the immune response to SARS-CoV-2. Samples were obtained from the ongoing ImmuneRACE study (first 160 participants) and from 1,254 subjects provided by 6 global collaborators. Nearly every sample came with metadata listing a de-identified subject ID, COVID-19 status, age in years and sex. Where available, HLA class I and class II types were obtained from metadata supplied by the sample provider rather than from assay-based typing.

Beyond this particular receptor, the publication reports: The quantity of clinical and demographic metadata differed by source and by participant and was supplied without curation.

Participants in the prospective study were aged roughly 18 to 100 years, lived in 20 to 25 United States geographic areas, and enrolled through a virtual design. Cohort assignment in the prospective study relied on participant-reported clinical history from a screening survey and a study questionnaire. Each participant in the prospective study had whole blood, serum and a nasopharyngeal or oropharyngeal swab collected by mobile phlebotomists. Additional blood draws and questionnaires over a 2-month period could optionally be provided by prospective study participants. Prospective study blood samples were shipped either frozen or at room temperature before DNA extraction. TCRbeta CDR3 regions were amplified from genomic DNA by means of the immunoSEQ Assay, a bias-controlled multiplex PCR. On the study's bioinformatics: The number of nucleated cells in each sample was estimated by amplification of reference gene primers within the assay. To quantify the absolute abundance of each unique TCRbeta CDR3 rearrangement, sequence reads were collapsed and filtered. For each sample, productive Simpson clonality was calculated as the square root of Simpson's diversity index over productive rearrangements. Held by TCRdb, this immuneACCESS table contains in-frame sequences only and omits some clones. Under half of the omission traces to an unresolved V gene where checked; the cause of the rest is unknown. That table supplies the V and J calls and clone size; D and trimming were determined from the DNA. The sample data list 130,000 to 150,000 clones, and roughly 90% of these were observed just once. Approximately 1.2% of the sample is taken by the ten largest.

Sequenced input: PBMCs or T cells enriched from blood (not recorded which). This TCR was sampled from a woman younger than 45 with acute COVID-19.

The sequenced DNA is TGTGCCAGCAGCCCGACAGGCTCTGGAAACACCATATATTTT. This yields the protein CASSPTGSGNTIYF. The sequence is built from TRBV7-2 and TRBJ1-3; TRBD1 might be the D gene, on 6 matching bases. V is shortened by 5 bases, J by 0 bases, and the region joining them spans 8 bases. CDR1 and CDR2 are drawn from the germline V gene: SGHTA, FQGNSA. The CDR3, cysteine through phenylalanine, is 14 amino acids long. The DNA shown is the 42-base CDR3, in frame from base 1.